This section outlines one T cell receptor beta chain sequence together with its context. Its antigen is unknown. The record has no base qualities; no much larger clone is one base away. This specimen comes from a study of tumor-infiltrating lymphocytes in primary liver carcinoma (TCRdb year 2017). In terms of the full investigation: Of the five patients, three men and two women aged 30 to 69 years, four had hepatocellular carcinoma and one had combined HCC and intrahepatic cholangiocarcinoma. The five patients had tumors staged T1-T3 N0M0, with maximum diameters ranging from about 4.2 to 10 cm. Roughly 3.5 to 8 million productive TCRbeta reads were obtained per sample, and no significant difference in read depth was found between tissue types. Across five regions of each liver tumor, along with adjacent normal tissue and blood, the study brought together TCRbeta repertoire sequencing, expression microarrays and whole-exome sequencing. A total of 35 or so specimens from 5 patients underwent TCRbeta repertoire sequencing, comprising approximately 25 tumor regions, 5 adjacent noncancerous liver tissues and 5 peripheral blood samples. Agilent mRNA microarray profiling was performed on the 25 to 30 tumor region samples to relate TCRbeta repertoire diversity to the local molecular phenotype. Reproducibility between technical replicate repertoires was high, with correlation coefficients above 0.98 and mean shared-clone rates approximately 0.9. Results and caveats for the whole study, not just this receptor: Repertoire overlap was found to be higher between tumor regions (mean around 35%) than between tumor-adjacent (approximately 17%) or tumor-blood (around 15%) pairs, consistent with antigen-driven expansion. Bulk unsorted samples precluded comparing CD4+ and CD8+ T cell repertoires. The study included only four or five patients, and the authors note findings should be validated in a larger study. Only about 7-24% of top clones were present in all five regions of a tumor, suggesting spatial heterogeneity of tumor-infiltrating T cells. Only the TCR beta chain was sequenced, which likely underestimates true repertoire diversity because unpaired alpha chains were not captured. The top 250 clones made up a significantly larger repertoire fraction in tumors than in blood (p = 0.039).

Starting from 500 to 600 ng total RNA, TCRbeta-specific cDNA was produced by reverse transcription with a constant-region primer and ProtoScript II reverse transcriptase. Three nested multiplex PCR rounds, following a slightly modified ARM-PCR procedure, were used to build the TCRbeta libraries. Sample barcodes and Illumina adapters were added in a final 25-cycle PCR using Deep VentR polymerase. Amplicons of 200-500 bp were gel-purified with a QIAquick gel extraction kit before sequencing. The TCRbeta amplicons were sequenced with 250-bp paired-end reads on an Illumina HiSeq 2500. Turning to the authors' computational methods: Quality trimming of reads was performed with Trimmomatic v0.33, and paired reads were merged with FLASH v1.2.11 so that full CDR3 sequences could be recovered. MiGEC v1.2.1b assigned V, D and J germline segments to the rearranged TCRbeta sequences. Clonotype statistics and Shannon-Wiener diversity indices were calculated with VDJtools v1.0.0. Except for diversity analysis, only each sample's 250 most abundant clonotypes were used in subsequent analyses to reduce sampling bias. The public sequencing data were trimmed at Q25 with fastp and processed into clonotypes with MiXCR by TCRdb, which kept only in-frame beta chains. Entries are consolidated by CDR3 protein sequence, retaining the most common genes and DNA. The V and J calls reflect TCRdb's pipeline rather than the authors' work. Across this sample there are 45,000 to 55,000 distinct CDR3 sequences, with about 80% seen only once. About 25% of the sample lies in the top ten.

Without any cell sorting, total RNA and DNA were co-extracted from about 20-30 mg of bulk tissue using the AllPrep DNA/RNA mini kit. Between late 2015 and early 2016, about five patients in China with histopathologically diagnosed primary liver carcinoma had their tumors surgically resected. At the time of sampling, the patients were treatment-naive and had chronic HBV infection. Each tumor was sampled at five spatially separated regions: the tumor centre plus the superior, inferior, left-lateral and right-lateral poles. Histology showed that every tumor sample contained more than 75% viable tumor cells. Fresh tumor and adjacent tissue pieces were bisected; one half was stored in RNAlater at -80°C, the other sent for histology. The TCR was taken from a man aged 35-49 years with primary liver carcinoma and hepatitis B virus infection. Input material: liver tumor tissue from sampling region 2. The sample's cell subset or site, from its label and the paper: tumor region T2, inferior pole.

The CDR3 protein sequence reads: CAGGTLNYGYTF. The DNA is TGTGCCGGTGGGACCCTTAACTATGGCTACACCTTC. Here the chain combines TRBV2 and TRBJ1-2; the D gene is perhaps TRBD1, from 5 matching bases. V drops 11 bases and J drops 1 base, leaving 11 bases in between. CDR1 and CDR2 are drawn from the germline V gene: SNHLY, FYNNEI. The CDR3 goes from the cysteine to the phenylalanine over 12 residues. The CDR3 DNA has 36 bases and is translated from base 1.